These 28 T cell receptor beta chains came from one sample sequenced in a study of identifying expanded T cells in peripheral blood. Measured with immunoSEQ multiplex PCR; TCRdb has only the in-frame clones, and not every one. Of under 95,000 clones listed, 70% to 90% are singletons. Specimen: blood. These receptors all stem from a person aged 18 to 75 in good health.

Here the CDR3 reads CSVKGASSYNEQFF. As DNA, the CDR3 is TGCAGCGTCAAGGGGGCGAGTTCCTACAATGAGCAGTTCTTC. The chain combines TRBV29-1 with TRBJ2-1; TRBD1 matches 7 bases. CDR3 size: 14 residues. Looked up from germline, CDR1 is SQVTM and CDR2 is ANQGSEA. Trimming removed 6 bases from V and 1 base from J; junction bases left unmatched: 6.

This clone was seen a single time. The CDR3 nucleotides are TGTGCCAGCAGTTACGGGGCCCTGTACAATGAGCAGTTCTTC. Translated: CASSYGALYNEQFF. The chain has TRBV6-5 and TRBJ2-1; D might be TRBD1 (5 bases). The V end lost 2 bases, the J end lost 4 bases, and 9 bases lay between the germline ends. From germline, CDR1 is MNHEY and CDR2 SVGAGI. The CDR3 sequence is 14 residues long.

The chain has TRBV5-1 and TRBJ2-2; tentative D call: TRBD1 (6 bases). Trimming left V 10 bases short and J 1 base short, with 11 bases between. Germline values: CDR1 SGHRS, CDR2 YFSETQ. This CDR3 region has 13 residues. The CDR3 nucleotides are TGCGCCGGCCGGACAGAGAACACCGGGGAGCTGTTTTTT. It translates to CAGRTENTGELFF.

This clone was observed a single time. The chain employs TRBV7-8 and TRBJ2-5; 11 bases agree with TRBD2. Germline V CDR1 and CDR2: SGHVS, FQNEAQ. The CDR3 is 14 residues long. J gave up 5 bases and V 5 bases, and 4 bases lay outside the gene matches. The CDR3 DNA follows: TGTGCCAGCAGCATTCGGACTAGCGGGGAGACCCAGTACTTC. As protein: CASSIRTSGETQYF.

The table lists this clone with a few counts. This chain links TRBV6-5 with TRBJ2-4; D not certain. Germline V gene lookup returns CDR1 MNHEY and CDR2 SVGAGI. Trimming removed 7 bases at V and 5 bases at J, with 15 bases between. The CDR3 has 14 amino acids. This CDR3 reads CASISPGQQNIQYF. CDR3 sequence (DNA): TGTGCCAGCATCTCACCGGGCCAACAAAACATTCAGTACTTC.

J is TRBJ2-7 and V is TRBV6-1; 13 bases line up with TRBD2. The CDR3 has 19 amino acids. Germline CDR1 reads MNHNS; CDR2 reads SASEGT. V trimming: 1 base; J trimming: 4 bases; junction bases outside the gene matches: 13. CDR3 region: CASSEGWFRTSGSWYEQYF. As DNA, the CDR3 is TGTGCCAGCAGTGAAGGATGGTTTAGGACTAGCGGGAGTTGGTACGAGCAGTACTTC.

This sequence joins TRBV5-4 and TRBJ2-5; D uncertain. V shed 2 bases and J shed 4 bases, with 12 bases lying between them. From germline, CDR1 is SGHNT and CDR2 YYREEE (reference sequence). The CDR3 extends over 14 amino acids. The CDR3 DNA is TGTGCCAGCAGCTTCACCGGAGCCAGAGAGACCCAGTACTTC. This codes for CASSFTGARETQYF.

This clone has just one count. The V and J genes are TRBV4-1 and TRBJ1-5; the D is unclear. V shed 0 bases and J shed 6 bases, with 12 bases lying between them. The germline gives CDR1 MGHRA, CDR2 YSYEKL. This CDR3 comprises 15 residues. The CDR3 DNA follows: TGCGCCAGCAGCCAAGAGGGCCAGTTTGTTCAGCCCCAGCATTTT. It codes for CASSQEGQFVQPQHF.

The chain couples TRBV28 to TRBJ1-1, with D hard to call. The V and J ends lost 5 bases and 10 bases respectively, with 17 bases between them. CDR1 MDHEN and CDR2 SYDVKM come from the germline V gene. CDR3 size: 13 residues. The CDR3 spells CASSPPPPGGAFF. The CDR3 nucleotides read TGTGCCAGCAGTCCCCCCCCTCCCGGTGGAGCTTTCTTT.

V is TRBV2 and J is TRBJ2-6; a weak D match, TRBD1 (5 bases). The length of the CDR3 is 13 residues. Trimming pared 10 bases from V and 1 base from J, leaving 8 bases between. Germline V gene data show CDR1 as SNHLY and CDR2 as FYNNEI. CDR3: CATRGSGANVLTF. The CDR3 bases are TGTGCCACTAGGGGATCTGGGGCCAACGTCCTGACTTTC.

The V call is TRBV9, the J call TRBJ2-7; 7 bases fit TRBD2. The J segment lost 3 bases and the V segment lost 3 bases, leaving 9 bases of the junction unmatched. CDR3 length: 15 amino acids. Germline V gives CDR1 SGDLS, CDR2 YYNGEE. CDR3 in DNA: TGTGCCAGCAGCGCAAGGGGAGGGGCAAGCTACGAGCAGTACTTC. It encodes CASSARGGASYEQYF.

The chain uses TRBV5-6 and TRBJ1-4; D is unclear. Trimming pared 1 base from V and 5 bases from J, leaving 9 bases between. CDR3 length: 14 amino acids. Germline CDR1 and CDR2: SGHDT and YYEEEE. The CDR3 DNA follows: TGTGCCAGCAGCTTGACAAAAAGGAATGAAAAACTGTTTTTT. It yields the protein CASSLTKRNEKLFF.

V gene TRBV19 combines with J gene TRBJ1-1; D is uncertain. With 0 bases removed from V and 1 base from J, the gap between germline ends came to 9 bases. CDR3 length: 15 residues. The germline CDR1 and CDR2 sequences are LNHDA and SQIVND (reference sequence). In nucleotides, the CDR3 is TGTGCCAGTAGTATAGATGGACGAGGGAACACTGAAGCTTTCTTT. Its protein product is CASSIDGRGNTEAFF.

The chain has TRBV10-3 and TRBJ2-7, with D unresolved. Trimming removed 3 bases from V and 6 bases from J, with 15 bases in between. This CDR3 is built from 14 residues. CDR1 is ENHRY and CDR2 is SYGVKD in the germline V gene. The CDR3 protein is CAISEGDGYSEQYF. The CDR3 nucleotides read TGTGCCATCAGTGAAGGTGACGGGTACAGCGAGCAGTACTTC.

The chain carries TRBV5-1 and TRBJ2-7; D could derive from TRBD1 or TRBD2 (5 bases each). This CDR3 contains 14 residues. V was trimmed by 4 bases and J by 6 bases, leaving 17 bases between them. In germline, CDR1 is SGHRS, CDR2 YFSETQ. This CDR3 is CASSPDRGPGEQYF. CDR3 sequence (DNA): TGCGCCAGCAGCCCCGACCGGGGCCCGGGCGAGCAGTACTTC.

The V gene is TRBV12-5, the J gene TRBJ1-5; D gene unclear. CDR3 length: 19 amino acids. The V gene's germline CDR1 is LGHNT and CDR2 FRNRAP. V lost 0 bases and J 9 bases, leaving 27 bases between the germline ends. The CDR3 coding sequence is TGTGCTAGTGGTTTGGTACTTCTTGAACCCGACACCTTAGGTACGCCCCAGCATTTT. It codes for CASGLVLLEPDTLGTPQHF. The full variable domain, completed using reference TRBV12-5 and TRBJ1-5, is DARVTQTPRHKVTEMGQEVTMRCQPILGHNTVFWYRQTMMQGLELLAYFRNRAPLDDSGMPKDRFSAEMPDATLATLKIQPSEPRDSAVYFCASGLVLLEPDTLGTPQHFGDGTRLSIL.

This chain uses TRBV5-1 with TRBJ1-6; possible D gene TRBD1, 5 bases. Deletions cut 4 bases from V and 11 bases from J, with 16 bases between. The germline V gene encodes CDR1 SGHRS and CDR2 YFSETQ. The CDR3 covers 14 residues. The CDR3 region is CASSPGEGRTPLHF. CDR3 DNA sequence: TGCGCCAGCAGCCCTGGGGAGGGGAGGACACCCCTCCACTTT. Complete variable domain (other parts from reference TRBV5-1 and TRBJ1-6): KAGVTQTPRYLIKTRGQQVTLSCSPISGHRSVSWYQQTPGQGLQFLFEYFSETQRNKGNFPGRFSGRQFSNSRSEMNVSTLELGDSALYLCASSPGEGRTPLHFGNGTRLTVT.

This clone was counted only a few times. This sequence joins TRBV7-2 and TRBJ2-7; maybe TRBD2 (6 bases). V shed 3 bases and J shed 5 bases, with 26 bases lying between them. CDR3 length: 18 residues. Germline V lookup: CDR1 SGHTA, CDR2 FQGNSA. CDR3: CASSLGSGDGRTGDEQYF. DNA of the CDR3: TGTGCCAGCAGCTTGGGTTCGGGAGACGGGAGAACAGGCGACGAGCAGTACTTC.

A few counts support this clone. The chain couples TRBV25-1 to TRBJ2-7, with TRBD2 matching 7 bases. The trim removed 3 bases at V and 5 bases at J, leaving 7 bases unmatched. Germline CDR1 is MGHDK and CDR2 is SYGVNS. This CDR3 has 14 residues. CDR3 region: CASSDQLALDEQYF. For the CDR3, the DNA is TGTGCCAGCAGTGACCAACTAGCGCTCGACGAGCAGTACTTC.

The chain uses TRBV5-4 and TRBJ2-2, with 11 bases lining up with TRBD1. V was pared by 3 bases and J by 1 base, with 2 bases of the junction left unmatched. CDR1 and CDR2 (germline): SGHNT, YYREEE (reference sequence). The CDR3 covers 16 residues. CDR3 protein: CASSWGQGGNTGELFF. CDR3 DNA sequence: TGTGCCAGCAGCTGGGGACAGGGGGGGAACACCGGGGAGCTGTTTTTT.

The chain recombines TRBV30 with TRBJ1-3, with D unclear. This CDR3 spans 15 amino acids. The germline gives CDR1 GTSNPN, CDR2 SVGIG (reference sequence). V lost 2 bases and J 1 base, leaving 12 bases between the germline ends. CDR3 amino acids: CAWSNRARSGNTIYF. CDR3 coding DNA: TGTGCCTGGAGTAACCGGGCGCGTTCTGGAAACACCATATATTTT.

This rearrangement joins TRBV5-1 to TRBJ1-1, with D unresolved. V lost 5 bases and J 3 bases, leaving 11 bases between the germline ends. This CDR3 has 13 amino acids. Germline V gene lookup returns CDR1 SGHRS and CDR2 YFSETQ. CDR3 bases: TGCGCCAGCAGACGGCCAACTGACACTGAAGCTTTCTTT. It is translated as CASRRPTDTEAFF.

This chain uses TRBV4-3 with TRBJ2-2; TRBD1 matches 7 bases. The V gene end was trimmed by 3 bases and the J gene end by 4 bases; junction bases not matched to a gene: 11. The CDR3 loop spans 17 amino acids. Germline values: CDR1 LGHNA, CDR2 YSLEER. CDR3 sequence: CASSHLTGEGTTGELFF. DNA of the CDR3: TGCGCCAGCAGCCACCTAACAGGGGAAGGGACCACCGGGGAGCTGTTTTTT.

The CDR3 sequence is CASSLSGTLNYEQYF. The CDR3 coding sequence is TGTGCCAGCAGCTTAAGTGGGACTCTCAATTACGAGCAGTACTTC. This chain joins TRBV13 and TRBJ2-7; TRBD2 might be the D (6 bases). The germline CDR1 and CDR2 sequences are PRHDT and FYEKMQ (reference sequence). CDR3 length: 15 amino acids. The V and J ends lost 2 bases and 4 bases respectively, with 15 bases between them.

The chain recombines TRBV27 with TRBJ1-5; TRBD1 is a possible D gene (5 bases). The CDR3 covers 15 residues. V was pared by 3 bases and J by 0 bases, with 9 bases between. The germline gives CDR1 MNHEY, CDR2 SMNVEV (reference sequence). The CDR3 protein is CASSFRQGSNQPQHF. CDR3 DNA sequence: TGTGCCAGCAGTTTTCGGCAGGGTAGCAATCAGCCCCAGCATTTT.

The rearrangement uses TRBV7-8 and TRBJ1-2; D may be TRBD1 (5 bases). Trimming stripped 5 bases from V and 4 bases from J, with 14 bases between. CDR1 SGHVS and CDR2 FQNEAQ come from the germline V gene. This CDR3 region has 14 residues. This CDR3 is CASSGGTAVYGYTF. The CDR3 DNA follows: TGTGCCAGCAGCGGGGGGACGGCCGTCTATGGCTACACCTTC.

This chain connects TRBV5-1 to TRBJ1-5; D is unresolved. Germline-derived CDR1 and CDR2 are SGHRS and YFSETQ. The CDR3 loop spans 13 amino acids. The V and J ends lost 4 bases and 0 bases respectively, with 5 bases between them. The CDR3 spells CASSTNSNQPQHF. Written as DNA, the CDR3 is TGCGCCAGCAGCACCAATAGCAATCAGCCCCAGCATTTT. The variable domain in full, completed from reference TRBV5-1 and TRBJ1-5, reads KAGVTQTPRYLIKTRGQQVTLSCSPISGHRSVSWYQQTPGQGLQFLFEYFSETQRNKGNFPGRFSGRQFSNSRSEMNVSTLELGDSALYLCASSTNSNQPQHFGDGTRLSIL.

The CDR3 is CASSQLTSTDTQYF. CDR3 DNA: TGCGCCAGCAGCCAGCTAACTAGCACAGATACGCAGTATTTT. The gene calls are TRBV4-1 and TRBJ2-3; D unclear. The V and J ends lost 3 bases and 0 bases respectively, with 7 bases between them. The germline CDR1 and CDR2 sequences are MGHRA and YSYEKL. The CDR3 contains 14 residues.